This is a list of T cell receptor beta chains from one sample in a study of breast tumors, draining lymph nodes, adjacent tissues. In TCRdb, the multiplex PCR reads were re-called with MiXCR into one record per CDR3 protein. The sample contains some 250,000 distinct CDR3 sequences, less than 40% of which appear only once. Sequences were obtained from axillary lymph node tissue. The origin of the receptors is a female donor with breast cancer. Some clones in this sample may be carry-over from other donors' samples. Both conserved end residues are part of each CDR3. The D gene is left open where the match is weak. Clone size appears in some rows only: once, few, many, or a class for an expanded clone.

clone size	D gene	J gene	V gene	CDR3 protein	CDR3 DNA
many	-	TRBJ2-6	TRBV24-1	CATSDPGSGANVLTF	TGTGCCACCAGTGATCCAGGGTCGGGGGCCAACGTCCTGACTTTC
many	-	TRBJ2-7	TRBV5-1	CASSIVTGPTYEQYF	TGCGCCAGCAGCATTGTGACAGGTCCTACCTACGAGCAGTACTTC
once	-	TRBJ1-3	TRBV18	CASSPSVENTIYF	TGTGCCAGCTCACCAAGTGTCGAGAACACCATATATTTT
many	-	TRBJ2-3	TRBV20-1	CSADGSGLYEDTQYF	TGCAGTGCCGACGGCAGCGGGTTGTACGAAGATACGCAGTATTTT
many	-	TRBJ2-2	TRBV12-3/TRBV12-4	CASSLYHTRSGELFF	TGTGCCAGCAGTTTATATCACACTAGATCCGGGGAGCTGTTTTTT
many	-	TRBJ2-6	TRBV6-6	CASSHSGDKSGANVLTF	TGTGCCAGCAGTCACTCTGGTGACAAGTCTGGGGCCAACGTCCTGACTTTC
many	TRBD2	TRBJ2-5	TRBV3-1	CASRGRVRGQETQYF	TGTGCCAGCAGGGGGAGGGTTCGGGGCCAAGAGACCCAGTACTTC
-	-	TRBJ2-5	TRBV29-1	CSQRLGQTQYF	TGCAGCCAAAGACTGGGGCAGACCCAGTACTTC
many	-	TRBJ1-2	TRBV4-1	CASSQAGAVPNYGYTF	TGCGCCAGCAGCCAAGCCGGGGCAGTGCCTAACTATGGCTACACCTTC
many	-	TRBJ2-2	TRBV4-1	CASSQDRSGANTGELFF	TGCGCCAGCAGCCAAGATAGGAGCGGTGCGAACACCGGGGAGCTGTTTTTT
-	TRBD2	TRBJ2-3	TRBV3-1	CASSQVPLAGVGGADTQYF	TGTGCCAGCAGCCAAGTCCCCCTAGCGGGAGTTGGGGGGGCAGATACGCAGTATTTT
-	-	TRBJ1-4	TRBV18	CASSPGLNEKLFF	TGTGCCAGCTCACCCGGTCTTAATGAAAAACTGTTTTTT
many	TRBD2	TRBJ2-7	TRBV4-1	CASSHGTSGAVAYEQYF	TGCGCCAGCAGCCATGGGACTAGCGGAGCCGTGGCCTACGAGCAGTACTTC
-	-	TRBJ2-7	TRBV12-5	CASGHSARVEQCF	TGTGCTAGTGGACACTCCGCCCGGGTAGAGCAGTGCTTC
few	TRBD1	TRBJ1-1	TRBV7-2	CASSWQTGVTEAFF	TGTGCCAGCAGCTGGCAGACAGGGGTGACTGAAGCTTTCTTT
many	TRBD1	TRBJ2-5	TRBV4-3	CASSQDITGGDETQYF	TGCGCCAGCAGCCAGGATATTACAGGGGGCGACGAGACCCAGTACTTC
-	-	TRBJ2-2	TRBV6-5	CASRPGPTNTGELFF	TGTGCCAGCAGACCGGGACCCACGAACACCGGGGAGCTGTTTTTT
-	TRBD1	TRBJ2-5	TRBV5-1	CASSPQTGGGETQYF	TGCGCCAGCAGCCCCCAGACAGGGGGCGGAGAGACCCAGTACTTC
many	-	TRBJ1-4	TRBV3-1	CASSQSGGAREKLFF	TGTGCCAGCAGCCAATCGGGGGGGGCGAGGGAAAAACTGTTTTTT
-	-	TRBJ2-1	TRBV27	CASSLSGLPYNEQFF	TGTGCCAGCAGTTTATCGGGACTCCCCTACAATGAGCAGTTCTTC
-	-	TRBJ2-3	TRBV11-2	CASSFRTAATDTQYF	TGTGCCAGCAGCTTCAGGACAGCGGCCACAGATACGCAGTATTTT
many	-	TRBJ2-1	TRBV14	CASSQDSRNEQFF	TGTGCCAGCAGCCAGGATAGCAGAAATGAGCAGTTCTTC
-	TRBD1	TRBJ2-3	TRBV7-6	CASSLGTGGF	TGTGCCAGCAGCTTAGGGACAGGGGGTTTT
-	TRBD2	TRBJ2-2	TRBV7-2	CASSKGLAGGPFAGELFF	TGTGCCAGCAGCAAGGGACTAGCGGGAGGGCCTTTTGCCGGGGAGCTGTTTTTT
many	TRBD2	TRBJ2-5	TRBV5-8	CASSLESGAWGTQYF	TGTGCCAGCAGCTTGGAGAGCGGGGCTTGGGGGACCCAGTACTTC
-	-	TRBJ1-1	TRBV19	CASSSSWDGAEAFF	TGTGCCAGTAGTTCTTCCTGGGACGGTGCTGAAGCTTTCTTT
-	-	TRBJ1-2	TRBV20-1	CSALAPSGGYYTF	TGCAGTGCTCTAGCCCCTAGCGGGGGGTACTACACCTTC
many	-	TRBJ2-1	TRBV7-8	CASSTRWRGESYNEQFF	TGTGCCAGCAGCACCCGGTGGCGTGGTGAGTCCTACAATGAGCAGTTCTTC
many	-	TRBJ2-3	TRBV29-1	CSVDLGIRDTQYF	TGCAGCGTTGATCTCGGGATACGGGATACGCAGTATTTT
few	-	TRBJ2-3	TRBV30	CAWIAGRRTDTQYF	TGTGCCTGGATCGCTGGGAGGAGAACAGATACGCAGTATTTT
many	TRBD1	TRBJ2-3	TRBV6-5	CASRPGQASSTQYF	TGTGCCAGCAGACCGGGACAGGCATCGAGTACGCAGTATTTT
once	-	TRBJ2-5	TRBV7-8	CASSLGDGYEETQYF	TGTGCCAGCAGCTTAGGGGACGGATATGAAGAGACCCAGTACTTC
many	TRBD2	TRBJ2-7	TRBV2	CASRILAGPYEQYF	TGTGCCAGCAGAATACTAGCGGGACCCTACGAGCAGTACTTC
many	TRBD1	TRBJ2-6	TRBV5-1	CASSSRDRGVDVLTF	TGCGCCAGCAGCTCGCGGGACAGGGGAGTCGACGTCCTGACTTTC
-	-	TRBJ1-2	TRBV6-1	CASSEAGVGGYTF	TGTGCCAGCAGTGAAGCGGGTGTCGGTGGCTACACCTTC
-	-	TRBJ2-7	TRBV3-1	CASSPRGASYEQYF	TGTGCCAGCTCACCGAGGGGGGCTTCCTACGAGCAGTACTTC
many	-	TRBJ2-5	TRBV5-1	CASKGDAGIQETQYF	TGCGCCAGCAAGGGCGATGCGGGCATACAAGAGACCCAGTACTTC
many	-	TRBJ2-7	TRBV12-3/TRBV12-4	CASSFRSSYEQYF	TGTGCCAGCAGTTTTCGGTCTTCCTACGAGCAGTACTTC
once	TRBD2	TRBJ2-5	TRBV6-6	CASSFGQGLAGPETQYF	TGTGCCAGCAGTTTCGGACAGGGACTAGCGGGACCGGAGACCCAGTACTTC
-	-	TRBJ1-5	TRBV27	CASSIRGGNQPQHF	TGTGCCAGCAGTATCAGGGGAGGCAATCAGCCCCAGCATTTT
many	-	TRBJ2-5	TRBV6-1	CASSGGAQETQYF	TGTGCCAGCAGTGGCGGGGCACAAGAGACCCAGTACTTC
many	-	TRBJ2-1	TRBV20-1	CSARDNRAGYYNEQFF	TGCAGTGCTAGAGATAATCGGGCGGGATATTACAATGAGCAGTTCTTC
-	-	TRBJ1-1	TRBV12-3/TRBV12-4	CASTTRGVAEAFF	TGTGCCAGCACCACAAGGGGTGTGGCTGAAGCTTTCTTT
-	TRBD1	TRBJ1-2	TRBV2	CASSAGTGGYGYTF	TGTGCCAGCAGTGCCGGGACAGGGGGCTATGGCTACACCTTC
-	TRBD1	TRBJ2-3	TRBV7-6	CASSYGTGATDTQYF	TGTGCCAGCAGCTATGGGACAGGAGCGACAGATACGCAGTATTTT
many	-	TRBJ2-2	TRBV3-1	CASSQDLARNTGELFF	TGTGCCAGCAGCCAAGACCTAGCGCGTAACACCGGGGAGCTGTTTTTT
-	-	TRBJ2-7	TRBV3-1	CASSQVLGEQYF	TGTGCCAGCAGCCAAGTCCTCGGCGAGCAGTACTTC
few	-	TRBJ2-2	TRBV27	CASSLRVTGELFF	TGTGCCAGCAGTTTGCGGGTCACCGGGGAGCTGTTTTTT
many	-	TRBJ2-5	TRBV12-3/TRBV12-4	CASSLLEQETQYF	TGTGCCAGCAGTTTATTAGAACAAGAGACCCAGTACTTC
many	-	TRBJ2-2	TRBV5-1	CASSKTDGNTGELFF	TGCGCCAGCAGCAAGACGGACGGTAACACCGGGGAGCTGTTTTTT